The sequence of this TCR beta chain was determined in a study of T-cell reconstitution after alpha-beta-depleted transplantation in children. Notes on the study in general: When one year had passed after transplant, most T-cell counts and diversity came from newly produced T cells. After transplant, high TCRbeta diversity at day 60 in some patients arose from surviving recipient T cells and thymic progenitors. Several hundred rapidly expanded clones from non-depleted graft cells reportedly supplied alpha-beta T cells about two months post-transplant.

This clonotype has a count of ten or more. Its antigen remains unidentified. CDR3 length equals 13 residues. Germline V gene lookup returns CDR1 MNHEY and CDR2 SMNVEV (reference sequence). V gave up 8 bases and J gave up 0 bases, with 11 bases separating them. A library of TCRbeta sequences, prepared with unique molecular identifiers, was generated. Via MiXCR, TCRdb re-called the PCR reads, giving one row per CDR3 protein. The sample yields fewer than 550,000 distinct CDR3 sequences, 10% to 13% seen once. This chain joins TRBV27 and TRBJ2-7, with D perhaps assigned TRBD1 or TRBD2 (5 bases each). The material sequenced was PBMCs, taken before TCRalphabeta/CD19-depleted stem cell transplant. The receptor comes from a child under 10 years old with inherited bone marrow failure, due to receive a stem cell transplant. Here the CDR3 reads CASPEGLSYEQYF. CDR3 DNA sequence: TGTGCCAGCCCTGAGGGGCTCTCCTACGAGCAGTACTTC.